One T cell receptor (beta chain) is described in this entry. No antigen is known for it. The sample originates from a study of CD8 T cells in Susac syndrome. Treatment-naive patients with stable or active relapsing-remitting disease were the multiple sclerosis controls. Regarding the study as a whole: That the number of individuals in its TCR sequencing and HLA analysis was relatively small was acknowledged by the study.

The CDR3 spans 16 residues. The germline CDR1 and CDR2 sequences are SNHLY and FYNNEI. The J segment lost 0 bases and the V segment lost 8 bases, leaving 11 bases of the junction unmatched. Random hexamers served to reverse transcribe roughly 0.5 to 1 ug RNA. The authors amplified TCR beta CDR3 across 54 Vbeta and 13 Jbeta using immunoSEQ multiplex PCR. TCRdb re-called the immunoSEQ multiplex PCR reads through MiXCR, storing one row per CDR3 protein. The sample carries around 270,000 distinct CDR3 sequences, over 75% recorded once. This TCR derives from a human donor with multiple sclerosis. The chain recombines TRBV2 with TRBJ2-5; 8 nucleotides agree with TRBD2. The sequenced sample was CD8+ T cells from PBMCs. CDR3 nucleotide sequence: TGTGCCAGCGGGACTAGGGGCGCCGGGTACCAAGAGACCCAGTACTTC. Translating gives CASGTRGAGYQETQYF.